Listed below are T cell receptor beta chains from one sample, sequenced in a study of identical twins. TCRdb called the 5' RACE reads again in MiXCR, with one record for every CDR3 protein. The sample gives 450,000 or so distinct CDR3 sequences, roughly a quarter of which show up once; around 3% is in the top ten. Another study also made use of these data, one on T cells expressing NK-cell markers.

Sample: CD4+ T cells sorted from blood. Receptors originate from a woman under 30 in good health. The CDR3 runs from the conserved cysteine through the conserved F or W. The order of the fields is D gene, V gene, clone size, J gene, CDR3 DNA, CDR3 protein. The D gene is left open where the match is weak. For some rows the clone size is stated as once, few or many, or as a class when expanded; others skip it.

>.|TRBV5-1|.|TRBJ2-7
TGCGCCAGCAGCCTAGGGACGGCAAACTCCTACGAGCAGTACTTC
CASSLGTANSYEQYF
>.|TRBV4-1|once|TRBJ2-3
TGCGCCAGCAGCCCCGGGACCCGACAACCAGATACGCAGTATTTT
CASSPGTRQPDTQYF
>TRBD2|TRBV7-9|.|TRBJ2-1
TGTGCCAGCAGCTGGGGACTAGGGACCTACAATGAGCAGTTCTTC
CASSWGLGTYNEQFF
>.|TRBV3-1|few|TRBJ2-3
TGTGCCAGCAGCCAAGGTCATACGCAGTATTTT
CASSQGHTQYF
>.|TRBV20-1|few|TRBJ2-4
TGCAGTGCTACTCCGGGATTAAAAAACATTCAGTACTTC
CSATPGLKNIQYF
>.|TRBV3-1|many|TRBJ2-2
TGTGCCAGCAGCTATCACGGGGGAGCCGGGGAGCTGTTTTTT
CASSYHGGAGELFF
>TRBD1|TRBV7-9|few|TRBJ1-1
TGTGCCAGCAGCTTAGTGACAGGGGAGACTGAAGCTTTCTTT
CASSLVTGETEAFF
>TRBD1|TRBV5-1|few|TRBJ2-5
TGCGCCAGCAGCTTCGGCAGGGGGAACCAAGAGACCCAGTACTTC
CASSFGRGNQETQYF
>TRBD1|TRBV5-1|.|TRBJ1-6
TGCGCCAGCGCCGCTCAGGGGGAAATTTCACCCCTCCACTTT
CASAAQGEISPLHF
>TRBD1|TRBV10-1|few|TRBJ1-1
TGCGCCAGCAGTGAGCCAGGGGGCACTGAAGCTTTCTTT
CASSEPGGTEAFF
>TRBD2|TRBV4-3|many|TRBJ2-1
TGCGCCAGCAGCCCTATGGTACAACTAGCGGGGACCTACAATGAGCAGTTCTTC
CASSPMVQLAGTYNEQFF
>TRBD2|TRBV2|.|TRBJ2-1
TGTGCCAGCAGTGTGGAAGCGGGAGGACATGAGCAGTTCTTC
CASSVEAGGHEQFF
>TRBD1|TRBV3-1|.|TRBJ1-2
TGTGCCAGCAGCCAACACGACAGGGCGAACTATGGCTACACCTTC
CASSQHDRANYGYTF
>TRBD1|TRBV10-3|.|TRBJ2-7
TGTGCCATCAGTGGAGACAGGGGATACGAGCAGTACTTC
CAISGDRGYEQYF
>.|TRBV10-3|few|TRBJ1-1
TGTGCCATCAGTGAGTCGAACAGGGCAGCTTTCTTT
CAISESNRAAFF
>TRBD2|TRBV29-1|few|TRBJ2-1
TGCAGCGTTGTCTTTGTCGGGAGGGAGCCCTACAATGAGCAGTTCTTC
CSVVFVGREPYNEQFF
>TRBD2|TRBV9|.|TRBJ2-1
TGTGCCAGCAGCGTTCGACTAGCGGGGGGGCTCAATGAGCAGTTCTTC
CASSVRLAGGLNEQFF
>TRBD2|TRBV7-2|.|TRBJ2-7
TGTGCCAGCAGCTTAGGGGCCAGCGGGATATCCTACGAGCAGTACTTC
CASSLGASGISYEQYF